This entry describes one TCR beta chain. This sample stems from a study of T cells expressing NK-cell markers. One entry per CDR3 protein, without DNA, is what TCRdb gives after re-calling the 5' RACE reads. The repertoire table contains under 200,000 distinct CDR3 sequences. The CDR3 runs 14 residues. Germline lookup yields CDR1 DFQATT and CDR2 SNEGSKA (reference sequence). This clonotype originated in a woman aged 18-69 years in good health. V gene TRBV20-1 combines with J gene TRBJ2-1; TCRdb indicates TRBD2, and absent DNA this call remains unverified. Source material: blood T cells: a sorted CD56 or NKG2C T cell subset, CD4+ or CD8+ T cells, or bulk PBMC T cells (not recorded which). CDR3 sequence: CSGGRAEYYNEQFF.